This T cell receptor beta chain was retrieved from a study of blood T cell repertoires in COVID-19. Overall study context: From the United States, Italy and Spain came samples of acute and convalescent COVID-19.

The repertoire was sequenced with immunoSEQ multiplex PCR; TCRdb's copy has only in-frame clones and lacks some. Of about 150,000 clones listed, under 90% are singletons. This receptor was taken from a human donor in a cohort sampled during active COVID-19. The sample comprised peripheral blood.

CDR3 region: CASSRGDSYEQYF. CDR3 DNA sequence: TGTGCCAGCTCACGGGGCGACTCCTACGAGCAGTACTTC. The V gene is TRBV18, the J gene TRBJ2-7; tentative D call: TRBD1 (5 bases). Germline CDR1 KGHSH, CDR2 LQKENI. The ends were cut back, 4 bases at V and 0 bases at J, with 7 bases in the middle. The CDR3 totals 13 residues.